This T cell receptor beta chain was recorded in a study of T cells in Graves' hyperthyroidism and ophthalmopathy. Study results and caveats: The model identified upcoming ophthalmopathy a median around 6 months ahead of onset.

Patients aged 18 to 65 with hyperthyroidism were newly diagnosed, with duration under 2 months. RNA transcripts were the template for amplifying TCR beta CDR3 regions. First-round RT-PCR targeting the TCR CDR3 was performed with the HTBI primer set. TCRdb called the multiplex PCR reads again in MiXCR, with one record for every CDR3 protein. The sample records hundreds of thousands of distinct CDR3 sequences, roughly 14% being singletons. V gave up 5 bases and J gave up 7 bases, with 21 bases separating them. The germline CDR1 and CDR2 sequences are DFQATT and SNEGSKA (reference sequence). The CDR3 contains 15 residues. This clonotype showed up many times. The antigen is undetermined.

V and J are TRBV20-1 and TRBJ2-1; D might be TRBD1 or TRBD2, each matching 7 bases. The origin of this receptor is a woman aged 25 to 39 with Graves' hyperthyroidism that later progressed to Graves' ophthalmopathy. The sequenced material came from blood. The CDR3 loop is CSAPGEGAIGNEQFF. In DNA form, the CDR3 reads TGCAGTGCTCCGGGGGAGGGGGCAATCGGTAATGAGCAGTTCTTC.